The clone carrying this T cell receptor (beta chain) was seen only a few times. Participants were placed into cohorts based on the clinical history they reported. Using immunoSEQ multiplex PCR, the repertoire was profiled, and TCRdb retains in-frame clones only, with some absent. The table shows roughly 190,000 clones, with around 90% occurring only once. The sample is drawn from a study of blood T cell repertoires in COVID-19. Study in general: From T cells, B-cell-depleted T cells, or PBMCs came the material, which was cDNA or gDNA.

Sequencing was performed on PBMCs or T cells enriched from blood (not recorded which). The sequence was obtained from a woman between 25 and 40 years old who had recovered from COVID-19.

CDR3 loop: CASSVQDEQFF. CDR3 sequence (DNA): TGTGCCAGCAGTGTCCAGGATGAGCAGTTCTTC. The genes are TRBV25-1 and TRBJ2-1; D ambiguous. The germline CDR1 and CDR2 sequences are MGHDK and SYGVNS. This CDR3 comprises 11 residues. The V and J ends lost 4 bases and 8 bases respectively, with 6 bases between them.